This T cell receptor (beta chain) stems from a study of blood T cell repertoires in COVID-19. Whole-study context: The origin of the acute and convalescent COVID-19 samples was the United States, Italy and Spain. Sources were T cells, B-cell-depleted T cells, or PBMCs; the material itself was cDNA or gDNA.

Original analysis: Quantification of nucleated cells was approximated via reference gene primer amplification. Assay: immunoSEQ multiplex PCR; the TCRdb copy retains only in-frame clones and omits some. The V and J calls and the clone size are those of that table, but D and trimming were determined from the DNA. The table records roughly 60,000 clones, 87% of them present only once. This CDR3 contains 15 residues. CDR1 and CDR2 from the germline V gene are LNHDA and SQIVND (reference sequence). Trimming took 7 bases from V and 9 from J, leaving 23 bases between them. V gene TRBV19 combines with J gene TRBJ2-3; the D gene is possibly TRBD2 (7 bases). Specimen: peripheral blood. This sequence originates from a human donor with acute or convalescent COVID-19. The donor label of this sample is uncertain. The CDR3 region has the DNA TGTGCCAGTATTGATTCGGCGGGGGCCTATAGGACGCAGTATTTT. Protein sequence: CASIDSAGAYRTQYF.